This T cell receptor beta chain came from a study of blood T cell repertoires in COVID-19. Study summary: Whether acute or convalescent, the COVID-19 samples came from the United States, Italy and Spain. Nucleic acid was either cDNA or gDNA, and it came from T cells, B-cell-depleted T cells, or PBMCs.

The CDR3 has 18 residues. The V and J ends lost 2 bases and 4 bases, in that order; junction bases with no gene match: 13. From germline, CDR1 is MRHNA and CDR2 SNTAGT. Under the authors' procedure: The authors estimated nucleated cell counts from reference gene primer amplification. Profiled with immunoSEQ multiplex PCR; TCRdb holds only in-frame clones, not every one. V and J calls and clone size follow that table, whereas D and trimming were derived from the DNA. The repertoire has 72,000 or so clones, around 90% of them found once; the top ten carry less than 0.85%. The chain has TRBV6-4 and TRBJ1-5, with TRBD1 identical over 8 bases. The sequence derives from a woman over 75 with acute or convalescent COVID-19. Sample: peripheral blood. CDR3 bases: TGTGCCAGCAGTGACCCGAATCCGAAGACAGGGGTAAATCAGCCCCAGCATTTT. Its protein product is CASSDPNPKTGVNQPQHF.